Listed here is a single T cell receptor (beta chain). Its antigen is as yet unknown. The source of the sample is a study of naive and memory T cell subsets. Overall study results and limits: Especially in CD8 cells, naive repertoires contained a few larger clonotypes, possibly CD45RA-re-expressing memory cells. In CD4 and CD8 cells, diversity dropped from naive through EMRA.

The CDR3 runs to 13 residues. Per the germline V gene, CDR1 is SGHVS and CDR2 is FQNEAQ. V was clipped by 8 bases and J by 3 bases; unmatched bases: 4. An equimolar mix of two oligonucleotides served as the beta constant-region primer for TRBC1 and TRBC2. Four rounds of PCR amplified the ligated cDNA using nested alpha and beta constant-region primers plus SP2. One entry per CDR3 protein, called by TCRdb with MiXCR from the UMI-ligation and nested PCR reads. The sample records 98,000 or so distinct CDR3 sequences, around 11% being singletons. The source material was naive CD4+ T cells from blood. This sequence originates from a human donor in good health. This sequence joins TRBV7-8 and TRBJ2-3, with 8 bases lining up with TRBD2. For the CDR3, the DNA is TGTGCCAGCTCTAGCGGGCATACAGATACGCAGTATTTT. Amino acid sequence: CASSSGHTDTQYF.